This T cell receptor (beta chain) is drawn from a study of T cell clones after liver transplantation. The overall study: Samples came from ITN030ST, which attempted immunosuppression withdrawal within 2 years of liver transplantation. TCRbeta sequencing after a pre-transplant mixed lymphocyte reaction identified graft-donor-reactive clones, later tracked in post-transplant blood.

Germline CDR1 LNHDA, CDR2 SQIVND (reference sequence). V was clipped by 7 bases and J by 0 bases, with 19 bases between them. The CDR3 totals 17 residues. TCRdb keeps only in-frame clones here, not all; method: immunoSEQ multiplex PCR. The sample shows over 1,000 clones, 52% of them seen only once. Alloreactive TCRbeta sequences came from sequencing proliferating CFSE-low cells in the MLR. Pre-transplant recipient cells responded to graft donor PBMCs, splenocytes, lymph-node cells, or third-party PBMCs. This clone was observed a handful of times. Its antigen is still unknown. V gene TRBV19 combines with J gene TRBJ2-4; D perhaps matches TRBD2 (5 bases). This clonotype originated in a human patient who received a liver transplant. Among the T cells, some may be from the graft donor. The specimen sequenced was CD4+ T cells from cultured PBMCs. CDR3 in DNA: TGTGCCAGTACCCCAGAGGCGGGCAGGCTAGCCAAAAACATTCAGTACTTC. Residues: CASTPEAGRLAKNIQYF.